The clone carrying this TCR beta chain was counted at least ten times. No antigen is known for it. The data belong to a study of beta chain features in type 1 diabetes. Overall study findings and caveats: Researchers report that Type 1 diabetes patients had moderately but significantly shorter TCRB CDR3s across all four CD4+ subsets. Healthy donors had naive, central memory and Treg TCRB repertoires that appeared less similar than those seen among patients.

Sequenced material consisted of expressed TCRB transcripts (all of the isolated RNA was reverse transcribed). Each sample of naive, central memory or regulatory T cells had, on average, around 4 million reads. Data came from immunoSEQ multiplex PCR; TCRdb stores just in-frame clones and leaves some out. Seen here are just under 150,000 clones, approximately 13% observed once, and the top ten hold 1.3%. Each donor gave one heparinised blood draw averaging about 120 mL. In germline, CDR1 is SQVTM, CDR2 ANQGSEA. V lost 7 bases to trimming and J lost 4 bases; unmatched junction nucleotides: 12. The CDR3 totals 14 residues.

Sequencing input: central memory CD4+ T cells from blood. The chain employs TRBV29-1 and TRBJ1-2; 7 nucleotides agree with TRBD1. The sequence was obtained from a man between 18 and 29 years old with type 1 diabetes. CDR3 protein: CSAKQPGTVYGYTF. The CDR3 region has the DNA TGCAGCGCAAAACAACCCGGGACAGTCTATGGCTACACCTTC.